This TCR beta chain was observed in a study of blood T cell repertoires in COVID-19. Clinical history as reported by participants underpinned cohort assignment. TCRdb's table, derived via immunoSEQ multiplex PCR, lists solely in-frame clones and lacks some. Of 300,000 or so clones listed, roughly 87% are singletons. The source material was PBMCs or T cells enriched from blood (not recorded which). The clonotype was recovered from a woman aged 25 to 39 who had recovered from COVID-19.

The DNA for the CDR3 is TGTGCCTGGACCCCACAGGCGCTCAATCAGCCCCAGCATTTT. Protein: CAWTPQALNQPQHF. V and J are TRBV30 and TRBJ1-5, with a tentative D call TRBD1 (5 bases). CDR3 length equals 14 residues. The V gene's germline CDR1 is GTSNPN and CDR2 SVGIG (reference sequence). V lost 4 bases and J lost 3, with 13 bases in between.